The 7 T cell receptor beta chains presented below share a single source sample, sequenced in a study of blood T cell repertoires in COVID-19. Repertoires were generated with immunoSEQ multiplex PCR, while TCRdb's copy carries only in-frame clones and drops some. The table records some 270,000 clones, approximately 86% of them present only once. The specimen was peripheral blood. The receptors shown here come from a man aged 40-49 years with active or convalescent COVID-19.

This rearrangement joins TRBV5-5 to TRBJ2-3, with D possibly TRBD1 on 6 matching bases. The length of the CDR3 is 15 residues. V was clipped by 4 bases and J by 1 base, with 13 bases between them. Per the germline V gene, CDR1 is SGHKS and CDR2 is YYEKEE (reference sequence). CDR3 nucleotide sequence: TGTGCCAGCAGCGGGGGCGTGGGTCGCACAGATACGCAGTATTTT. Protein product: CASSGGVGRTDTQYF.

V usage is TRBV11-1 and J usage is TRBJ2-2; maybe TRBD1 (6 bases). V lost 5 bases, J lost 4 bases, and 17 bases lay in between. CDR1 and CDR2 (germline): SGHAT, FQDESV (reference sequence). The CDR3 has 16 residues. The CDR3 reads CASSTHTGLSTGELFF. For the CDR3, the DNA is TGTGCCAGCAGCACTCATACAGGGTTAAGCACCGGGGAGCTGTTTTTT.

The CDR3 DNA reads as TGTGCCAGCACCAGGGGACAGAGCTCTGGAAACACCATATATTTT. This encodes CASTRGQSSGNTIYF. The chain couples TRBV6-5 to TRBJ1-3; 7 bases fit TRBD1. V lost 7 bases, J lost 0 bases, and 6 bases stayed unmatched. CDR3 length: 15 amino acids. From germline, CDR1 is MNHEY and CDR2 SVGAGI.

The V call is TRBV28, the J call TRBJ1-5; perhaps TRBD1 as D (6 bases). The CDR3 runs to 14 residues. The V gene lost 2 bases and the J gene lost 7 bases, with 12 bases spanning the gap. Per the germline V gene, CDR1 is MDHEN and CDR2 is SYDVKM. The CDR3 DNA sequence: TGTGCCAGCAGTTTAGCGGGGGCCGGGCAGCCCCAGCATTTT. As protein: CASSLAGAGQPQHF.

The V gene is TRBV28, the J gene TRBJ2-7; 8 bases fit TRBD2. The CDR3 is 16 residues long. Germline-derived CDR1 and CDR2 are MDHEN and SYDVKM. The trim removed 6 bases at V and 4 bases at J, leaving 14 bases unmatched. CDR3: CASSPLPGTRRYEQYF. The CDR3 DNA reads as TGTGCCAGCAGCCCCCTCCCCGGGACTAGACGTTACGAGCAGTACTTC. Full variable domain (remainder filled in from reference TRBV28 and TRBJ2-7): DVKVTQSSRYLVKRTGEKVFLECVQDMDHENMFWYRQDPGLGLRLIYFSYDVKMKEKGDIPEGYSVSREKKERFSLILESASTNQTSMYLCASSPLPGTRRYEQYFGPGTRLTVT.

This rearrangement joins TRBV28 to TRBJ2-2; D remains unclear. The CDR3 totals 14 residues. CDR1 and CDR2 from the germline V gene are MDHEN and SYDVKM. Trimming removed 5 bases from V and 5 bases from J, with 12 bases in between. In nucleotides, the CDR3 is TGTGCCAGCAGTCCCCCCTCGGTGACCGGGGAGCTGTTTTTT. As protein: CASSPPSVTGELFF.

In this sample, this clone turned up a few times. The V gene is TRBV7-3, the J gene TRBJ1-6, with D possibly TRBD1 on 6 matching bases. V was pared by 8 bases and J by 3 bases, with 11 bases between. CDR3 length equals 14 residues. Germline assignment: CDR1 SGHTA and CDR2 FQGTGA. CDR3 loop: CASWDKSYNSPLHF. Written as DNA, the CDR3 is TGTGCCAGCTGGGACAAAAGCTATAATTCACCCCTCCACTTT.